This T cell receptor (beta chain) was profiled in a study of blood T cell repertoires in COVID-19. This CDR3 region has 17 residues. J gave up 2 bases and V 3 bases, and 7 bases lay outside the gene matches. CDR1 is LNHDA, CDR2 SQIVND, per germline (reference sequence). In the source study's methods: Reference gene primer amplification yielded estimated nucleated cell counts. Profiled with immunoSEQ multiplex PCR; TCRdb holds only in-frame clones, not every one. V and J calls plus clone size are reproduced from that table; the DNA served to infer D and trimming. The sample carries 410,000 or so clones, approximately 91% recorded once.

The sequence was collected from a woman between 40 and 55 years old with COVID-19, enrolled during active disease. The sequencing sample was made of peripheral blood. The rearrangement uses TRBV19 and TRBJ2-7; the match to TRBD2 covers 13 bases. The CDR3 coding sequence is TGTGCCAGTAGTATGGGGGGACTAGCGGGACTTCCCTACGAGCAGTACTTC. It yields the protein CASSMGGLAGLPYEQYF.